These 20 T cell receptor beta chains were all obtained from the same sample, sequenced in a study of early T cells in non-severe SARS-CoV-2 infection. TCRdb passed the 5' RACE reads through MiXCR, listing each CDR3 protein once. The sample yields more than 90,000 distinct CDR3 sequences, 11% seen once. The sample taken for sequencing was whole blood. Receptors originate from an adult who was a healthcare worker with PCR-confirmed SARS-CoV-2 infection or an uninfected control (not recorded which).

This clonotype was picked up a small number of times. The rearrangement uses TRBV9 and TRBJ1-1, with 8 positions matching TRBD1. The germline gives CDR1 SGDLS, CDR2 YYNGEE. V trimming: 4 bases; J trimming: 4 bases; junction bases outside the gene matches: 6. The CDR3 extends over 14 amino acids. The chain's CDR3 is CASSPRTGFTEAFF. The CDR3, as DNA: TGTGCCAGCAGCCCCCGGACAGGGTTCACTGAAGCTTTCTTT.

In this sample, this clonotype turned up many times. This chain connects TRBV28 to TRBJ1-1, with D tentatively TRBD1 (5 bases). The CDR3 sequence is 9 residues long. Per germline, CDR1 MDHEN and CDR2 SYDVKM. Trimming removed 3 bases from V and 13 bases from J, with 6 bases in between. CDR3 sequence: CASSLGGFF. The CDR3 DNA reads TGTGCCAGCAGTTTGGGGGGTTTCTTT.

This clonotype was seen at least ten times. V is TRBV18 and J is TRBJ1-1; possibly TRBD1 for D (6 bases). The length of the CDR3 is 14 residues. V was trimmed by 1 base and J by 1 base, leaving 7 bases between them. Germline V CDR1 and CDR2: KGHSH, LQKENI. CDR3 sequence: CASSPQGENTEAFF. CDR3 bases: TGTGCCAGCTCACCACAGGGGGAGAACACTGAAGCTTTCTTT.

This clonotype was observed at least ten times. CDR3 in amino acids: CASSLGTGSDGQYF. Here the CDR3 DNA reads TGTGCCAGCAGTTTAGGAACAGGGTCTGATGGGCAGTACTTC. The chain couples TRBV12-3 or TRBV12-4 to TRBJ2-7, with D perhaps TRBD1 (6 bases). Trimming shortened V by 1 base and J by 9 bases, and 16 bases separated the two germline ends. This CDR3 is 14 amino acids long.

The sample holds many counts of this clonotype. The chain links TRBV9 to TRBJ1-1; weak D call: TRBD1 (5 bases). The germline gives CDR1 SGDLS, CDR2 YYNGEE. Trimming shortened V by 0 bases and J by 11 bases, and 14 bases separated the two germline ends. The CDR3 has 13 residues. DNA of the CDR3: TGTGCCAGCAGCGTAGAGGGGTACAGCCCGGCTTTCTTT. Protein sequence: CASSVEGYSPAFF.

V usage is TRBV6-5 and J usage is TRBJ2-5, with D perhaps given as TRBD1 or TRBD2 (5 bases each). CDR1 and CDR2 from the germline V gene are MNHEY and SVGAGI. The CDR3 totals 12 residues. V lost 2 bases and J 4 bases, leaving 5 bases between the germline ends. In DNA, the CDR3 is TGTGCCAGCAGTTACGGGGGAGAGACCCAGTACTTC. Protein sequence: CASSYGGETQYF.

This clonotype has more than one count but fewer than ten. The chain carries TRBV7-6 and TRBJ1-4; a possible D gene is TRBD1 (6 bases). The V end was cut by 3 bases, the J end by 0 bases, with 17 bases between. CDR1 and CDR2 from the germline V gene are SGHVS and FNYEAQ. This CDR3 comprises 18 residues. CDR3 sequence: CASSFNPRTDTTNEKLFF. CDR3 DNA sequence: TGTGCCAGCAGCTTCAACCCTAGGACAGACACAACTAATGAAAAACTGTTTTTT. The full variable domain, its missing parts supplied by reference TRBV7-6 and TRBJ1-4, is GAGVSQSPRYKVTKRGQDVALRCDPISGHVSLYWYRQALGQGPEFLTYFNYEAQQDKSGLPNDRFSAERPEGSISTLTIQRTEQRDSAMYRCASSFNPRTDTTNEKLFFGSGTQLSVL.

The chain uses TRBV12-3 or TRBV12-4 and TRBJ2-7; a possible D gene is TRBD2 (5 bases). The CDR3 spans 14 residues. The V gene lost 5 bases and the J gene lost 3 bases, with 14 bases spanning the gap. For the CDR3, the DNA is TGTGCCAGCAGTCGCGAACTAGAACTCTACGAGCAGTACTTC. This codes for CASSRELELYEQYF.

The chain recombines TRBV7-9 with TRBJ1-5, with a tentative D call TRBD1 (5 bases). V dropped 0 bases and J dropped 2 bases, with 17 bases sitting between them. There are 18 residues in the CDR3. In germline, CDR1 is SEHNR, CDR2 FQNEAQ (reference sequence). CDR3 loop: CASSLAAGGGFGNQPQHF. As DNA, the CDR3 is TGTGCCAGCAGCTTAGCGGCCGGGGGAGGATTTGGCAATCAGCCCCAGCATTTT.

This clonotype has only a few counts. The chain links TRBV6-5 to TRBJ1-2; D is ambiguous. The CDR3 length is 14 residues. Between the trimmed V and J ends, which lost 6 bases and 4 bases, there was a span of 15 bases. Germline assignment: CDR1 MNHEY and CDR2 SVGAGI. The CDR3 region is CASRFLTGSYGYTF. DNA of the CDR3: TGTGCCAGCAGATTCCTGACGGGGAGCTATGGCTACACCTTC.

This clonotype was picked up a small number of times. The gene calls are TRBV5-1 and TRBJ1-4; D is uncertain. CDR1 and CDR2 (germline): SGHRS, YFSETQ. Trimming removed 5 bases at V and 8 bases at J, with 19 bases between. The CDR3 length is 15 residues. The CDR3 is CASSFIAGSGEKLFF. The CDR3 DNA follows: TGCGCCAGCAGTTTCATCGCGGGGTCGGGCGAAAAACTGTTTTTT.

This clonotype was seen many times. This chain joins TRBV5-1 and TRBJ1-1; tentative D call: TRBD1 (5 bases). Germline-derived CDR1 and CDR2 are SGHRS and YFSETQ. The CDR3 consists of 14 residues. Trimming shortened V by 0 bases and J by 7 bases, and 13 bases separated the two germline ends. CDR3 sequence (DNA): TGCGCCAGCAGCTTGGTATCAGGGAGCGGTGAAGCTTTCTTT. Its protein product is CASSLVSGSGEAFF.

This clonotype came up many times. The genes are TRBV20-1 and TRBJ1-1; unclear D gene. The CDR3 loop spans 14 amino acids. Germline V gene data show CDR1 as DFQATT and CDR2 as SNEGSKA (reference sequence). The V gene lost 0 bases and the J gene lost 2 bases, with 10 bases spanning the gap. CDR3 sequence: CSARDLLGNTEAFF. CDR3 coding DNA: TGCAGTGCTAGAGATCTGCTGGGAAACACTGAAGCTTTCTTT.

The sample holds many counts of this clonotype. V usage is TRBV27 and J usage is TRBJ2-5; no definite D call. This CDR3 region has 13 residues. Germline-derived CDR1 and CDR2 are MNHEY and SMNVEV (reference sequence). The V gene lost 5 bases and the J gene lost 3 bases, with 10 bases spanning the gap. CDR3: CASSEDDEETQYF. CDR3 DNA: TGTGCCAGCAGTGAGGATGATGAAGAGACCCAGTACTTC.

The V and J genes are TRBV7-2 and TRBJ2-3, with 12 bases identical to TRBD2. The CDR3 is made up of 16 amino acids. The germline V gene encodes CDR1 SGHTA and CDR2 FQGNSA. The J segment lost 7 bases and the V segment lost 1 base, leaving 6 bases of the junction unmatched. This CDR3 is CASSLEGLAGLYTQYF. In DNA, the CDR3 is TGTGCCAGCAGCTTAGAGGGACTAGCGGGTCTCTATACGCAGTATTTT.

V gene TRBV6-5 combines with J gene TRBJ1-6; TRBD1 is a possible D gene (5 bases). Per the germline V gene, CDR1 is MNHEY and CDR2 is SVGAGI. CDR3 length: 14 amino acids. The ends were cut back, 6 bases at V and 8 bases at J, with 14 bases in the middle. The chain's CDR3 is CASSRRGRDSPLHF. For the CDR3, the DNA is TGTGCCAGCAGCCGGAGGGGTCGAGATTCACCCCTCCACTTT.

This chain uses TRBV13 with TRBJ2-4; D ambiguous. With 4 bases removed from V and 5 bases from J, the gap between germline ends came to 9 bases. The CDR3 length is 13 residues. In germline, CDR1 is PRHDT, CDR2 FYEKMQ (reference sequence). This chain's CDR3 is CASSSEVQNIQYF. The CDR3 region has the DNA TGTGCCAGCAGCTCCGAGGTCCAAAACATTCAGTACTTC.

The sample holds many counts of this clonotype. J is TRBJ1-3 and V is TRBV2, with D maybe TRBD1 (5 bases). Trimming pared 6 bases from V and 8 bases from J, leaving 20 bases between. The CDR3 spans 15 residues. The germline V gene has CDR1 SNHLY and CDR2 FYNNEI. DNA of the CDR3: TGTGCCAGCAGGTGGCAGGGCCTGGACGGGGACACCATATATTTT. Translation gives CASRWQGLDGDTIYF.

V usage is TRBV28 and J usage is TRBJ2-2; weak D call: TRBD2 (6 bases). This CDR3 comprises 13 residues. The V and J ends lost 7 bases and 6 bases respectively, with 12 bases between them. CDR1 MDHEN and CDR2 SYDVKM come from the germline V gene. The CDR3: CASTKGEAGELFF. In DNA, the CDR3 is TGTGCCAGCACGAAAGGGGAGGCCGGGGAGCTGTTTTTT. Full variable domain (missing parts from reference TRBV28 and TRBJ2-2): DVKVTQSSRYLVKRTGEKVFLECVQDMDHENMFWYRQDPGLGLRLIYFSYDVKMKEKGDIPEGYSVSREKKERFSLILESASTNQTSMYLCASTKGEAGELFFGEGSRLTVL.

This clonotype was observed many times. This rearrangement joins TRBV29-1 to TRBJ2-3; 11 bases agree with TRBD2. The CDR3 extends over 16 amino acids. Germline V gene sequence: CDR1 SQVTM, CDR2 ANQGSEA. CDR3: CSHPHSSGRTGDTQYF. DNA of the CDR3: TGCAGTCACCCACACTCTAGCGGGAGGACAGGGGATACGCAGTATTTT.